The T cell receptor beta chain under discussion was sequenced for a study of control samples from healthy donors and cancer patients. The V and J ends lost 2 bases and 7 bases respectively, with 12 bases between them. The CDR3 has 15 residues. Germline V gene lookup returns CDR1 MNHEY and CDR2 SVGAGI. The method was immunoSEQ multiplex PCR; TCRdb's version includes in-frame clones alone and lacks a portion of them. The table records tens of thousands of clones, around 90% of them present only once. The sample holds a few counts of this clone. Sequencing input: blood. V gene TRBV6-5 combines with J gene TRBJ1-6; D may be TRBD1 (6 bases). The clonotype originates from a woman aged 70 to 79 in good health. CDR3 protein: CASSYRDTSNSPLHF. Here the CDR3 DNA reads TGTGCCAGCAGTTACAGGGACACATCCAATTCACCCCTCCACTTT.